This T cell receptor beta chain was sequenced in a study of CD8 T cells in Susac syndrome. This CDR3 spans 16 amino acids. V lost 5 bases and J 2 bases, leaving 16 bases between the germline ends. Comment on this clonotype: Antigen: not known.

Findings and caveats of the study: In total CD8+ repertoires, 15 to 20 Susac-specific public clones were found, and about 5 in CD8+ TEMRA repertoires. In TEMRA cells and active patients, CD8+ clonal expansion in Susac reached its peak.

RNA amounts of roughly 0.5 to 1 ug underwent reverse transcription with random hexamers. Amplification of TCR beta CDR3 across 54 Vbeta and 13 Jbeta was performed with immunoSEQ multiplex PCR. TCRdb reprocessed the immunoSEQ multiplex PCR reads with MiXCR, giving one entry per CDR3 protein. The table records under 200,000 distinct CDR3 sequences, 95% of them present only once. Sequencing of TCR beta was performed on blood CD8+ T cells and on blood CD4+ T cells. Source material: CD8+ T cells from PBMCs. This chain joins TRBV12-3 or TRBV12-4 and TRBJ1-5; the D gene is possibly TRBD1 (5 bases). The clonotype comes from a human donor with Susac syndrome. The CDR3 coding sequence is TGTGCCAGCAGTCCAGTAGCGGGGGAAGGCAATCAGCCCCAGCATTTT. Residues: CASSPVAGEGNQPQHF.